This TCR beta chain stems from a study of a mutant IDH1 vaccine in newly diagnosed glioma (dated by TCRdb to about 2021). Study-wide context: Vaccination started 4-6 weeks after radiotherapy alone, or was given together with temozolomide cycles in the groups whose treatment included chemotherapy. Of the roughly 32 patients who were treated, around 62% were male and around 40% were female, and the mean age was around 43 years. Before enrollment, most patients had been given radiochemotherapy with temozolomide as standard therapy, while the rest had received either radiotherapy alone or temozolomide alone. Visit V12 was the week-35 safety follow-up and visit V13 was the week-47 end of study. Peripheral blood was collected at six visits: V03 (baseline), V05, V07, V10, V12 and V13. Longitudinal TCRB deep sequencing was done for 25 treated patients, wherever samples were available for exploratory analyses.

The library was prepared using the immunoSEQ multiplex PCR assay. Following the manufacturer's protocol, the hsTCRB Kit was used to amplify rearranged TCR beta chain sequences. Sequencing of TCRB libraries was carried out on an Illumina MiSeq. Per the original workflow: Demultiplexing, trimming and gene mapping were performed with the kit vendor's proprietary platform. TCRdb provides this immuneACCESS table in a form limited to in-frame rearrangements. Some clones are lacking; in checked studies, under half of them reflect an unresolved V gene, and why the rest are absent is not known. V, J and clone size are those of that table, while D and trimming were read from the DNA. The sample profile shows tens of thousands of clones; less than 85% of them were found once. In total, the top ten clones hold about 19% of the sample. Remarks on this clone: Its specific antigen is unknown. The input lacks base qualities; no much larger clone sits a single base away.

Cut back by 4 bases and 7 bases, the V and J ends lie 10 bases apart. The CDR3 sequence holds 13 residues, the cysteine and phenylalanine included. Kept here is only the CDR3 DNA, which spans 39 bases and is read in frame from base 1. CDR1 and CDR2 are drawn from the germline V gene (reference sequence): LNHDA, SQIVND. Overall study results and their limits: No apparent relationship was observed between pseudoprogression and alterations in the top peripheral T cell clonotypes detected by TCRB sequencing. It was noted by the authors that analyses of patient blood samples could not be reproduced owing to sample limitations. Selection of PBMC samples for TCRB deep sequencing was based on availability. Immune responses induced by the vaccine were seen in over 80% of patients across multiple MHC alleles.

The meaning of the sample's time point label: week 47, end of study. Each vaccine dose, consisting of 300 ug of a 20-mer mutant IDH1 peptide in Montanide, was administered subcutaneously with topical imiquimod. Patients were given eight vaccinations, in weeks 1, 3, 5, 7, 11, 15, 19 and 23, which matched visits V03 through V10. Newly diagnosed WHO grade 3 or 4 IDH1-mutant astrocytomas showing loss of nuclear ATRX were present in the donors. The samples were drawn from NOA16, a multicentre, single-arm, open-label phase I trial in Germany that tested a mutant IDH1 peptide vaccine in humans for the first time. The DNeasy Blood and Tissue Kit was used to extract genomic DNA from EDTA blood for TCRB sequencing.

This TCR came from a man younger than 30 with glioma. Some clones in this sample may be carry-over from other donors' samples. The rearrangement joined TRBV19 to TRBJ2-2; too little of a D gene remains to name it. Sequencing used PBMCs, obtained from a glioma patient whose treatment included an IDH1 peptide vaccine. The sequenced DNA: TGTGCCAGTAGTAGGGGATTGGGCGGGGAGCTGTTTTTT. This yields the protein CASSRGLGGELFF.